The rows below give T cell receptor beta chains drawn from one sample of a study of regulatory T cells in long-lasting Graves disease. TCRdb reprocessed the multiplex PCR reads with MiXCR, giving one entry per CDR3 protein. The table lists 300,000 to 400,000 distinct CDR3 sequences, 15% to 20% of them singletons. The source was peripheral blood mononuclear cells (PBMCs), collected when the disease was refractory, from a patient treated with antithyroid drugs. The receptors here all came from a female donor with Graves disease. Both conserved end residues are part of each CDR3. Fields, in order: clone size, J gene, V gene, D gene, CDR3 protein, CDR3 DNA. A D gene is named only where the DNA matches it firmly. Clone size is given for some rows only: seen once, a few or many times, or a class if the clone is expanded.

NA | TRBJ2-3 | TRBV5-1 | NA | CASSYNTDTQYF | TGCGCCAGCAGCTACAACACAGATACGCAGTATTTT
few | TRBJ1-2 | TRBV27 | TRBD1 | CASSSQGRLGYTF | TGTGCCAGCAGTTCACAGGGGCGACTCGGCTACACCTTC
few | TRBJ1-5 | TRBV7-8 | TRBD1 | CASSPQGAASNQPQHF | TGTGCCAGCAGCCCCCAGGGGGCGGCTAGCAATCAGCCCCAGCATTTT
NA | TRBJ2-3 | TRBV29-1 | TRBD2 | CSVAPSGRWDTQYF | TGCAGCGTTGCCCCTAGCGGCCGGTGGGATACGCAGTATTTT
few | TRBJ2-7 | TRBV20-1 | NA | CSARGQGPGEQYF | TGCAGTGCTAGAGGGCAGGGGCCGGGGGAGCAGTACTTC
few | TRBJ2-2 | TRBV5-1 | TRBD1 | CASSLRTGDTRELFF | TGCGCCAGCAGCTTGCGAACAGGGGATACCAGGGAGCTGTTTTTT
many | TRBJ2-5 | TRBV7-8 | NA | CASSLVPDWQETQYF | TGTGCCAGCAGCTTAGTCCCGGACTGGCAAGAGACCCAGTACTTC
many | TRBJ2-2 | TRBV2 | TRBD1 | CASRRQGYTGELFF | TGTGCCAGTAGACGACAGGGGTACACCGGGGAGCTGTTTTTT
once | TRBJ2-2 | TRBV18 | NA | CASSPLLSANTGELFF | TGTGCCAGCTCACCACTTTTATCGGCCAACACCGGGGAGCTGTTTTTT
many | TRBJ1-4 | TRBV12-3/TRBV12-4 | NA | CASSFGTPNEKLFF | TGTGCCAGCAGTTTCGGGACACCTAATGAAAAACTGTTTTTT
many | TRBJ1-4 | TRBV20-1 | NA | CSASSSDQATNEKLFF | TGCAGTGCTAGCTCGTCAGACCAAGCAACTAATGAAAAACTGTTTTTT
NA | TRBJ1-5 | TRBV11-2 | NA | CASSLGDLHNQPQHF | TGTGCCAGCAGCTTAGGCGACTTACACAATCAGCCCCAGCATTTT
NA | TRBJ2-6 | TRBV4-3 | TRBD2 | CASSQDGLAGAFGSGANVLTF | TGCGCCAGCAGCCAAGACGGACTAGCGGGGGCCTTTGGCTCTGGGGCCAACGTCCTGACTTTC
many | TRBJ2-2 | TRBV12-3/TRBV12-4 | TRBD2 | CASSSIAGVTGELFF | TGTGCCAGCAGTTCCATAGCGGGAGTCACCGGGGAGCTGTTTTTT
once | TRBJ1-2 | TRBV9 | NA | CASSAVGGGAYGYTF | TGTGCCAGCAGCGCTGTGGGCGGGGGTGCCTATGGCTACACCTTC
many | TRBJ2-7 | TRBV6-2/TRBV6-3 | TRBD2 | CASSYSNLAGFYEQYF | TGTGCCAGCAGTTACTCTAATCTAGCGGGGTTCTACGAGCAGTACTTC
few | TRBJ1-1 | TRBV3-1 | NA | CASSQEGTLDSTEAFF | TGTGCCAGCAGCCAAGAAGGGACCCTCGATAGCACTGAAGCTTTCTTT
NA | TRBJ2-5 | TRBV2 | NA | CASSQSPPQGRMETQYF | TGCGCCAGCAGCCAATCCCCCCCCCAGGGGAGGATGGAGACCCAGTACTTC
NA | TRBJ2-5 | TRBV18 | NA | CASSPPGRQGGETQYF | TGTGCCAGCTCACCCCCCGGGAGACAGGGCGGAGAGACCCAGTACTTC
many | TRBJ1-4 | TRBV6-6 | NA | CASSYSTGLGEKLFF | TGTGCCAGCAGTTACTCGACGGGGTTAGGTGAAAAACTGTTTTTT
NA | TRBJ1-1 | TRBV20-1 | NA | CSARPRTLNTEAFF | TGCAGTGCTAGACCTCGGACTCTAAACACTGAAGCTTTCTTT
many | TRBJ2-5 | TRBV2 | NA | CASSYLRGTQYF | TGTGCCAGCAGTTATCTGCGGGGGACCCAGTACTTC
many | TRBJ1-1 | TRBV7-2 | NA | CASSLARPVVNTEAFF | TGTGCCAGCAGCTTAGCGCGCCCGGTAGTGAACACTGAAGCTTTCTTT
few | TRBJ2-7 | TRBV6-1 | NA | CASSARQGQYF | TGTGCCAGCAGTGCACGACAAGGGCAGTACTTC
few | TRBJ2-1 | TRBV12-3/TRBV12-4 | TRBD2 | CASSHGTSGYNEQFF | TGTGCCAGCAGCCACGGGACTAGCGGATACAATGAGCAGTTCTTC
NA | TRBJ1-2 | TRBV7-2 | TRBD1 | CASSSTLGQGNGYTF | TGTGCCAGCAGTTCAACCCTAGGACAGGGGAATGGCTACACCTTC
NA | TRBJ2-5 | TRBV19 | TRBD1 | CASRPGTGDGETQYF | TGTGCCAGCCGCCCGGGGACAGGGGACGGAGAGACCCAGTACTTC
few | TRBJ2-1 | TRBV29-1 | TRBD2 | CSVTVGGSNEQFF | TGCAGCGTTACCGTGGGGGGGAGCAATGAGCAGTTCTTC
NA | TRBJ1-2 | TRBV6-2/TRBV6-3 | NA | CASSLSGSFYTF | TGTGCCAGCAGCCTCTCGGGGTCGTTCTACACCTTC
NA | TRBJ2-4 | TRBV5-6 | TRBD2 | CASHTHWVGGGRNIQYF | TGTGCCAGCCACACTCACTGGGTGGGCGGGGGTCGGAACATTCAGTACTTC
few | TRBJ2-1 | TRBV7-2 | NA | CASSPDSYSYNEQFF | TGTGCCAGCAGCCCAGACAGTTACTCCTACAATGAGCAGTTCTTC
NA | TRBJ2-1 | TRBV29-1 | TRBD2 | CSVRFAGGYNEQFF | TGCAGCGTCCGCTTCGCGGGGGGGTACAATGAGCAGTTCTTC
many | TRBJ2-7 | TRBV3-1 | NA | CASSHGDTDNEQYF | TGTGCCAGCAGCCATGGGGACACGGACAACGAGCAGTACTTC